The next 29 T cell receptor beta chains were all read from a single sample in a study of OX40 agonist ivuxolimab in advanced cancers. Using immunoSEQ multiplex PCR, the repertoire was profiled, and TCRdb retains in-frame clones only, with some absent. The repertoire has 30,000 to 45,000 clones, roughly 82% of them found once; the top ten carry roughly 2%. Here the sequenced sample was CD4+ or CD8+ T cells sorted from blood, taken in a trial of the OX40 agonist ivuxolimab. The receptor set was obtained from an adult with an advanced solid tumor such as melanoma, head and neck, liver or kidney cancer.

This chain uses TRBV10-3 with TRBJ2-5; D remains unclear. This CDR3 region has 13 residues. V was trimmed by 6 bases and J by 1 base, leaving 9 bases between them. CDR1 ENHRY and CDR2 SYGVKD come from the germline V gene. The CDR3 here is CAISQLFQETQYF. CDR3 in DNA: TGTGCCATCAGCCAACTATTCCAAGAGACCCAGTACTTC.

The genes are TRBV19 and TRBJ2-7, with 14 bases that match TRBD2. The V gene end was trimmed by 4 bases and the J gene end by 2 bases; junction bases not matched to a gene: 1. The length of the CDR3 is 15 residues. Germline-derived CDR1 and CDR2 are LNHDA and SQIVND (reference sequence). The CDR3 reads CASSRLAGGAYEQYF. In DNA, the CDR3 is TGTGCCAGTAGTAGACTAGCGGGAGGGGCCTACGAGCAGTACTTC.

CDR3 sequence (DNA): TGTGCCAGCAACGCCGGAAGGGGAAACACCATATATTTT. This encodes CASNAGRGNTIYF. The J gene is TRBJ1-3, the V gene TRBV7-8; D call uncertain. The CDR3 has 13 residues. Germline V gene lookup returns CDR1 SGHVS and CDR2 FQNEAQ. V was pared by 7 bases and J by 4 bases, with 11 bases between.

The chain is built from TRBV5-4 and TRBJ2-7; no definite D call. Germline lookup yields CDR1 SGHNT and CDR2 YYREEE (reference sequence). This CDR3 is 15 amino acids long. V was cut by 0 bases and J by 3 bases, with 13 bases left in between. CDR3 in amino acids: CASSLESSGFYEQYF. DNA for the CDR3: TGTGCCAGCAGCTTGGAATCTAGTGGCTTCTACGAGCAGTACTTC.

This chain links TRBV5-1 with TRBJ2-5, with a possible D match to TRBD1 (6 bases). The CDR3 loop spans 13 amino acids. Between the trimmed V and J ends, which lost 4 bases and 3 bases, there was a span of 10 bases. Germline loops: CDR1 SGHRS, CDR2 YFSETQ. The CDR3 bases are TGCGCCAGCAGCCGGGACATCAAAGAGACCCAGTACTTC. It codes for CASSRDIKETQYF.

The CDR3 DNA sequence: TGTGCCAGCAGCCGGACCAGGGCGGCTGGCTACACCTTC. As protein: CASSRTRAAGYTF. The chain recombines TRBV5-5 with TRBJ1-2, with D maybe TRBD1 (5 bases). Trimming cost V 4 bases and J 7 bases, with 14 bases left between them. Germline loops: CDR1 SGHKS, CDR2 YYEKEE (reference sequence). The CDR3 has 13 amino acids.

This clone came up a few times. The V gene is TRBV19, the J gene TRBJ1-5; possible D gene TRBD1, 6 bases. The CDR3 is 14 residues long. Germline lookup yields CDR1 LNHDA and CDR2 SQIVND (reference sequence). V was clipped by 4 bases and J by 6 bases, with 13 bases between them. In nucleotides, the CDR3 is TGTGCCAGTAGTACCTACAGGGTTGGTCAGCCCCAGCATTTT. This sequence encodes CASSTYRVGQPQHF. Full variable domain (remainder filled in from reference TRBV19 and TRBJ1-5): DGGITQSPKYLFRKEGQNVTLSCEQNLNHDAMYWYRQDPGQGLRLIYYSQIVNDFQKGDIAEGYSVSREKKESFPLTVTSAQKNPTAFYLCASSTYRVGQPQHFGDGTRLSIL.

This clone has a handful of counts. V gene TRBV7-2 combines with J gene TRBJ1-5; maybe TRBD1 (5 bases). V lost 10 bases and J 0 bases, leaving 13 bases between the germline ends. CDR1 is SGHTA, CDR2 FQGNSA, per germline. The CDR3 has 14 amino acids. CDR3 sequence (DNA): TGTGCCACCACCCGGGACGGTAGCAATCAGCCCCAGCATTTT. The encoded protein is CATTRDGSNQPQHF. Based on the CDR3 plus reference TRBV7-2 and TRBJ1-5, the full variable domain is GAGVSQSPSNKVTEKGKDVELRCDPISGHTALYWYRQSLGQGLEFLIYFQGNSAPDKSGLPSDRFSAERTGGSVSTLTIQRTQQEDSAVYLCATTRDGSNQPQHFGDGTRLSIL.

This clone was found a few times. The gene calls are TRBV2 and TRBJ1-6; tentatively, D is TRBD1 (5 bases). The CDR3 loop spans 13 amino acids. CDR1 is SNHLY, CDR2 FYNNEI, per germline. The V and J ends lost 6 bases and 9 bases respectively, with 12 bases between them. CDR3 DNA sequence: TGTGCCAGCAGGCCGGGGGGTGGTTCACCCCTCCACTTT. It codes for CASRPGGGSPLHF.

This chain links TRBV2 with TRBJ2-7; D is perhaps TRBD1 (5 bases). Germline lookup yields CDR1 SNHLY and CDR2 FYNNEI. V was cut by 4 bases and J by 3 bases, with 7 bases left in between. CDR3 length: 12 amino acids. CDR3 sequence (DNA): TGTGCCAGCAGTGGGCAGGGCTACGAGCAGTACTTC. Its protein product is CASSGQGYEQYF.

V usage is TRBV28 and J usage is TRBJ2-7; 10 nucleotides agree with TRBD1. Germline values: CDR1 MDHEN, CDR2 SYDVKM. The CDR3 loop spans 15 amino acids. Trimming at V came to 7 bases and at J to 1 base, leaving 7 bases not matched to a gene. This chain's CDR3 is CASTEGGQGSYEQYF. CDR3 in DNA: TGTGCCAGCACGGAGGGGGGACAGGGGTCCTACGAGCAGTACTTC.

The chain joins TRBV6-5 to TRBJ2-7, with 10 nucleotides matching TRBD2. Germline trimming cut 7 bases from V and 7 bases from J; bases unmatched to any gene: 13. CDR1 is MNHEY and CDR2 is SVGAGI in the germline V gene. The CDR3 loop spans 15 amino acids. Here the CDR3 DNA reads TGTGCCAGCACCAAACAGAGCGGGGGGGTTTGGGAGCAGTACTTC. Residues: CASTKQSGGVWEQYF.

For the CDR3, the DNA is TGTGCCAGCAGCTTGACAGGGGGCACGGAGACCCAGTACTTC. It is translated as CASSLTGGTETQYF. The chain has TRBV7-3 and TRBJ2-5; 10 positions agree with TRBD1. Losses at the gene ends were 3 bases for V and 5 bases for J; bases not matched to a gene: 3. Germline V gene sequence: CDR1 SGHTA, CDR2 FQGTGA. There are 14 residues in the CDR3.

V is TRBV9 and J is TRBJ2-3; 12 positions match TRBD2. This CDR3 region has 16 residues. The trim removed 1 base at V and 3 bases at J, leaving 3 bases unmatched. Germline CDR1 SGDLS, CDR2 YYNGEE. The CDR3 nucleotides are TGTGCCAGCAGCGTATCAGGACTAGCGGGGACAGATACGCAGTATTTT. Translated, it gives CASSVSGLAGTDTQYF.

V usage is TRBV6-5 and J usage is TRBJ2-7; 7 nucleotides match TRBD1. V was clipped by 10 bases and J by 2 bases; unmatched bases: 5. The CDR3 extends over 12 amino acids. The V gene's germline CDR1 is MNHEY and CDR2 SVGAGI. The CDR3 sequence: CATWDRPYEQYF. CDR3 bases: TGTGCCACCTGGGACAGACCCTACGAGCAGTACTTC.

The chain couples TRBV12-5 to TRBJ1-5; TRBD1 might be the D (5 bases). CDR3 size: 14 residues. Germline V gene data show CDR1 as LGHNT and CDR2 as FRNRAP. V was pared by 7 bases and J by 1 base, with 11 bases between. The CDR3 sequence: CASAGGGSNQPQHF. The CDR3 nucleotides read TGTGCTAGTGCCGGTGGGGGGAGCAATCAGCCCCAGCATTTT.

The V and J genes are TRBV15 and TRBJ1-6, with D maybe TRBD1 (6 bases). The length of the CDR3 is 17 residues. The V gene lost 0 bases and the J gene lost 5 bases, with 14 bases spanning the gap. Germline lookup yields CDR1 LNHNV and CDR2 YYDKDF (reference sequence). The CDR3 here is CATSRDPSTGNNSPLHF. The CDR3 nucleotides are TGTGCCACCAGCAGAGATCCTTCGACAGGAAATAATTCACCCCTCCACTTT. Based on the CDR3 plus reference TRBV15 and TRBJ1-6, the full variable domain is DAMVIQNPRYQVTQFGKPVTLSCSQTLNHNVMYWYQQKSSQAPKLLFHYYDKDFNNEADTPDNFQSRRPNTSFCFLDIRSPGLGDTAMYLCATSRDPSTGNNSPLHFGNGTRLTVT.

The genes are TRBV5-1 and TRBJ2-6; 10 bases map to TRBD2. The ends lost 2 bases at V and 0 bases at J; junction bases unmatched: 14. The CDR3 is made up of 21 amino acids. The germline gives CDR1 SGHRS, CDR2 YFSETQ. CDR3 sequence: CASSFFSGGTNNSSGANVLTF. The CDR3 DNA sequence: TGCGCCAGCAGCTTTTTTAGCGGGGGGACCAATAATAGCTCTGGGGCCAACGTCCTGACTTTC. Full variable domain (missing parts from reference TRBV5-1 and TRBJ2-6): KAGVTQTPRYLIKTRGQQVTLSCSPISGHRSVSWYQQTPGQGLQFLFEYFSETQRNKGNFPGRFSGRQFSNSRSEMNVSTLELGDSALYLCASSFFSGGTNNSSGANVLTFGAGSRLTVL.

The gene calls are TRBV28 and TRBJ1-2, with 8 bases lining up with TRBD1. The V segment lost 6 bases and the J segment 5 bases; nucleotides outside the gene matches: 8. The CDR3 spans 14 residues. Germline values: CDR1 MDHEN, CDR2 SYDVKM. The CDR3 nucleotides are TGTGCCAGCAGCTCTGGACAGGGAAGATATGGCTACACCTTC. Translated: CASSSGQGRYGYTF.

The J gene is TRBJ1-2, the V gene TRBV10-1; 7 bases are a match to TRBD1. Germline V gene data show CDR1 as WNHNN and CDR2 as SYGVQD (reference sequence). The J segment lost 6 bases and the V segment lost 0 bases, leaving 7 bases of the junction unmatched. The CDR3 consists of 15 residues. The CDR3 DNA is TGCGCCAGCAGTGAGTCTAGAGGACAGGTGAATGGCTACACCTTC. Encoded protein: CASSESRGQVNGYTF.

The V and J genes are TRBV30 and TRBJ1-4; D is unresolved. Germline-derived CDR1 and CDR2 are GTSNPN and SVGIG (reference sequence). CDR3 length equals 15 residues. V was clipped by 3 bases and J by 0 bases, with 11 bases between them. The CDR3 bases are TGTGCCTGGAGGGGGAAAGGTGCAACTAATGAAAAACTGTTTTTT. Amino acids: CAWRGKGATNEKLFF.

The V and J genes are TRBV15 and TRBJ2-3; tentative D call: TRBD1 (5 bases). Trimming took off 0 bases at V and 11 bases at J, with 12 bases between the two ends. Per the germline V gene, CDR1 is LNHNV and CDR2 is YYDKDF (reference sequence). This CDR3 region has 13 residues. This chain's CDR3 is CATSRDQQGRQYF. The CDR3 DNA reads TGTGCCACCAGCAGAGATCAGCAGGGAAGGCAGTATTTT.

The genes are TRBV6-5 and TRBJ1-4; D not resolved. The germline V gene encodes CDR1 MNHEY and CDR2 SVGAGI. The CDR3 sequence is 13 residues long. V was cut by 6 bases and J by 6 bases, with 11 bases left in between. The chain's CDR3 is CASRRDGYEKLFF. DNA for the CDR3: TGTGCCAGCAGGAGGGATGGATATGAAAAACTGTTTTTT.

This clone came up once. This chain joins TRBV2 and TRBJ1-5; 12 nucleotides align to TRBD1. The V gene end was trimmed by 6 bases and the J gene end by 6 bases; junction bases not matched to a gene: 9. CDR3 length: 16 residues. Germline V lookup: CDR1 SNHLY, CDR2 FYNNEI. The CDR3 protein is CASRSGQGALSQPQHF. The CDR3 region has the DNA TGTGCCAGCAGATCGGGACAGGGGGCGCTCAGTCAGCCCCAGCATTTT.

The J gene is TRBJ1-5, the V gene TRBV5-5; a weak D match, TRBD1 (5 bases). V was trimmed by 0 bases and J by 0 bases, leaving 19 bases between them. Germline loops: CDR1 SGHKS, CDR2 YYEKEE (reference sequence). The CDR3 is made up of 19 amino acids. The chain's CDR3 is CASSLVGPWGKNSNQPQHF. CDR3 DNA: TGTGCCAGCAGCTTGGTTGGGCCATGGGGGAAGAATAGCAATCAGCCCCAGCATTTT.

Written as DNA, the CDR3 is TGTGCCATCCGACAGGCCTACGAGCAGTACTTC. Protein sequence: CAIRQAYEQYF. The V call is TRBV10-3, the J call TRBJ2-5; perhaps TRBD1 as D (6 bases). Near its end, the DNA agrees better with TRBJ2-7, so the J call may be wrong. Germline CDR1 ENHRY, CDR2 SYGVKD. CDR3 length equals 11 residues.

This clone came up once. The chain employs TRBV2 and TRBJ2-5, with D perhaps TRBD1 or TRBD2 (6 bases each). Germline loops: CDR1 SNHLY, CDR2 FYNNEI. With 4 bases removed from V and 5 bases from J, the gap between germline ends came to 14 bases. The CDR3 is 14 residues long. The CDR3 sequence is CASSVGGRYETQYF. CDR3 DNA: TGTGCCAGCAGTGTTGGGGGGCGATACGAGACCCAGTACTTC.

This rearrangement joins TRBV5-4 to TRBJ2-1; D might be TRBD2 (6 bases). The CDR3 totals 12 residues. In germline, CDR1 is SGHNT, CDR2 YYREEE (reference sequence). V was cut by 2 bases and J by 8 bases, with 8 bases left in between. CDR3 in DNA: TGTGCCAGCAGCTTACTAGCTTATGAGCAGTTCTTC. Encoded protein: CASSLLAYEQFF.

The chain joins TRBV4-1 to TRBJ2-2; 9 bases agree with TRBD1. CDR3 size: 16 residues. V shed 1 base, J shed 7 bases, and the junction held 7 bases outside the gene matches. CDR1 and CDR2 (germline): MGHRA, YSYEKL. CDR3 region: CASSQGLQGAGGELFF. The CDR3 bases are TGCGCCAGCAGCCAAGGTTTACAGGGGGCGGGCGGGGAGCTGTTTTTT.